This T cell receptor (beta chain) was observed in a study of cytomegalovirus exposure and HLA in healthy donors. Study-level background: Findings of an earlier analysis included roughly 110 million unique TCR beta sequences from 180 million or so T cells. Study outcomes and limitations: Available immune exposure information was restricted to CMV serostatus only. Reports credit the classifier with highly specific, highly sensitive diagnosis of cytomegalovirus status.

This PCR relied on a set of 60 Vbeta primers and 13 Jbeta primers. Sequencing used immunoSEQ multiplex PCR; TCRdb keeps in-frame clones, though not all of them. The sample shows 150,000 to 250,000 clones, 70% to 90% of them seen only once. With regard to this clone: Its antigen is currently unknown.

V dropped 0 bases and J dropped 7 bases, with 19 bases sitting between them. Germline V gene sequence: CDR1 LGHNA, CDR2 YSLEER. The CDR3 covers 17 residues. Sample: PBMCs. The clonotype comes from a woman aged 45 to 65 in good health and CMV-seronegative. The V gene is TRBV4-3, the J gene TRBJ2-1; D perhaps matches TRBD2 (6 bases). This chain's CDR3 is CASSQDRWDSGRNEQFF. For the CDR3, the DNA is TGCGCCAGCAGCCAAGATCGGTGGGACTCGGGGCGGAATGAGCAGTTCTTC.